This TCR beta chain was recovered during a study of blood T cell repertoires in COVID-19 (dated by TCRdb to about 2020). Regarding the complete study: Samples from collaborators originated in the United States, Italy and Spain and spanned both the acute and convalescent phases of COVID-19. The prospective study material was composed of cDNA or gDNA derived from T cells, B-cell-depleted T cells, or PBMCs. The dataset comprised deeply sampled blood TCRbeta repertoires from subjects exposed to, actively infected with, or recovered from COVID-19. HLA class I and class II types, where available, came from metadata supplied by the sample provider rather than from assay-based typing. The repertoires were made available in a free public database intended to serve as a resource for research on the immune response to SARS-CoV-2. Samples came from the ongoing ImmuneRACE study (first 160 participants) plus 1,254 subjects from 6 global collaborators. The sample metadata nearly always contained a de-identified subject ID, COVID-19 status, age in years and sex. Overall results and qualifications from the work: The quantity of clinical and demographic metadata differed by source and by participant and was supplied without curation.

For this clone: Its antigen target is currently unknown. No clone much larger than this one lies a single base away; base qualities are absent.

TCRbeta CDR3 regions were amplified from genomic DNA using the immunoSEQ Assay, a bias-controlled multiplex PCR. The original methods were these. Within the assay, amplification of reference gene primers was used to estimate how many nucleated cells each sample contained. To quantify the absolute abundance of each unique TCRbeta CDR3 rearrangement, sequence reads were collapsed and filtered. For each sample, productive Simpson clonality was calculated by taking the square root of Simpson's diversity index across productive rearrangements. TCRdb's version of the immuneACCESS table is confined to in-frame rearrangements and falls short of the full clone set. An unresolved V gene accounts for under half of the shortfall where checked; the remainder is of unknown origin. Clone size and V and J calls were adopted from that table, with D and trimming inferred from the DNA. In all, the sample holds about 230,000 clones, and roughly 84% of those were seen once. The ten top clones hold around 2.4% of the sample.

Another Seattle source contributed samples from volunteer blood donors who had recovered from COVID-19. Whole blood was collected in K2EDTA tubes by collaborating institutions according to the institutions' own protocols. For TCRbeta analysis, collaborators shipped samples in one of three forms: frozen whole blood, isolated PBMCs, or DNA extracted from either of those sample types. This clonotype originated in a man aged 35 to 55 who had recovered from COVID-19. The sequenced sample consisted of peripheral blood.

The CDR3 protein sequence reads: CASSPGQGLSYEQYF. The sequence in DNA is TGTGCCAGCAGCCCGGGACAGGGGCTCAGCTACGAGCAGTACTTC. The rearranged segments are TRBV5-6 and TRBJ2-7, and 10 junctional nucleotides match TRBD1. There are 15 amino acids in the CDR3, from cysteine to phenylalanine inclusive. Of the read, only the CDR3 DNA is kept; its 45 bases are in frame from base 1. Reading the germline V gene gives CDR1 SGHDT and CDR2 YYEEEE. V lost 4 bases and J lost 3 bases, and the count of bases not matched to a germline gene is 7.